Here is one T cell receptor beta chain with its context. Its antigen remains unidentified. This entry belongs to a study of metastatic and nonmetastatic thyroid tumors. All patients reached thyroid surgery having received no treatment beforehand. General study results and limits: Reports indicated that malignant thyroid tumors showed significantly higher TCR beta diversity than benign nodules did, in blood and tumor.

From the PCR reads, TCRdb re-called clones with MiXCR. The sample has about 5,400 clones, about 35% seen once. The CDR3 contains 13 residues. The germline V and J ends were trimmed by 3 bases and 2 bases, with 11 bases remaining between them. Germline V gene sequence: CDR1 DFQATT, CDR2 SNEGSKA (reference sequence). The rearrangement links TRBV20-1 to TRBJ2-7, with D possibly matching TRBD1 (6 bases). The sequence derives from a female donor with papillary thyroid cancer or a benign thyroid nodule (not recorded which). Some clones in this sample may be carry-over from other donors' samples. Sequences were obtained from adjacent normal tissue. CDR3 sequence (DNA): TGCAGTGCTAGCCCAGGGGCCGCCTACGAGCAGTACTTC. It translates to CSASPGAAYEQYF.